Below are 30 T cell receptor beta chains sequenced from a single sample in a study of shared clonotypes between healthy human individuals. Generated by immunoSEQ multiplex PCR, the TCRdb table keeps only in-frame clones and is missing some. The sample shows about 1.1 million clones, 60% to 80% of them seen only once. The sequenced sample consisted of memory CD4+ T cells from PBMCs. Subset noted: CD45RA-negative fraction. The receptors stem from a man between 18 and 35 years old in good health. Some clones in this sample may be carry-over from other donors' samples.

The rearrangement uses TRBV6-1 and TRBJ2-2; no clear D. Looked up from germline, CDR1 is MNHNS and CDR2 is SASEGT. Trimming stripped 3 bases from V and 9 bases from J, with 5 bases between. This CDR3 contains 11 residues. The CDR3: CASSDPWELFF. CDR3 nucleotides: TGTGCCAGCAGTGACCCGTGGGAGCTGTTTTTT.

The rearrangement joins TRBV18 to TRBJ2-5, with D possibly TRBD2 on 5 matching bases. The CDR3 length is 13 residues. CDR1 is KGHSH, CDR2 LQKENI, per germline. V lost 3 bases and J lost 2, with 7 bases in between. DNA for the CDR3: TGTGCCAGCTCACCGTGGGAGCAAGAGACCCAGTACTTC. Translating it yields CASSPWEQETQYF.

A note on this clone: A read error is the likely source, as a far larger clone sits one nucleotide away. The V call is TRBV30, the J call TRBJ2-2, with D perhaps matching TRBD1 or TRBD2 (6 bases each). Germline CDR1 GTSNPN, CDR2 SVGIG (reference sequence). The V end lost 3 bases, the J end lost 9 bases, and 20 bases lay between the germline ends. This CDR3 spans 15 amino acids. The chain's CDR3 is CAWRSAGEDTWELFF. CDR3 coding DNA: TGTGCCTGGAGGAGTGCAGGGGAGGATACCTGGGAGCTGTTTTTT.

As regards this clone: One base away lies a much larger clone, so this may be a sequencing read error. The rearrangement links TRBV6-1 to TRBJ1-4; D gene ambiguous. The length of the CDR3 is 10 residues. From germline, CDR1 is MNHNS and CDR2 SASEGT. V was cut by 1 base and J by 9 bases, with 0 bases left in between. CDR3 DNA: TGTGCCAGCAGTGAAGAAAAACTGTTTTTT. This gives the protein CASSEEKLFF.

The chain carries TRBV11-2 and TRBJ2-5; either TRBD1 or TRBD2 may fit D (5 bases each). There are 14 residues in the CDR3. Germline values: CDR1 SGHAT, CDR2 FQNNGV. The V end was cut by 5 bases, the J end by 5 bases, with 15 bases between. The CDR3 loop is CASSPTRGEETQYF. The CDR3 region has the DNA TGTGCCAGCAGCCCCACGAGGGGCGAGGAGACCCAGTACTTC.

This chain joins TRBV18 and TRBJ2-7; TRBD2 matches 7 bases. The trim removed 2 bases at V and 0 bases at J, leaving 1 base unmatched. In germline, CDR1 is KGHSH, CDR2 LQKENI. There are 14 residues in the CDR3. The CDR3 DNA sequence: TGTGCCAGCTCACCAACTAGCGCCTCCTACGAGCAGTACTTC. This encodes CASSPTSASYEQYF. The full variable domain, completed using reference TRBV18 and TRBJ2-7, is NAGVMQNPRHLVRRRGQEARLRCSPMKGHSHVYWYRQLPEEGLKFMVYLQKENIIDESGMPKERFSAEFPKEGPSILRIQQVVRGDSAAYFCASSPTSASYEQYFGPGTRLTVT.

V and J are TRBV27 and TRBJ1-2, with 9 bases fitting TRBD1. Per the germline V gene, CDR1 is MNHEY and CDR2 is SMNVEV (reference sequence). After removal of 2 bases from V and 2 bases from J, the junction contained 3 bases not matched to a gene. CDR3 length equals 15 residues. For the CDR3, the DNA is TGTGCCAGCAGTTTAACCGGGACAGGGAACTATGGCTACACCTTC. This gives the protein CASSLTGTGNYGYTF.

The chain employs TRBV5-1 and TRBJ1-1; TRBD1 matches at 12 bases. Germline values: CDR1 SGHRS, CDR2 YFSETQ. The CDR3 spans 13 residues. V dropped 5 bases and J dropped 8; count of bases not matched to a gene: 4. CDR3 nucleotide sequence: TGCGCCAGCAGGGCGGGACAGGGGGCGGAAGCTTTCTTT. As protein: CASRAGQGAEAFF.

The chain recombines TRBV6-6 with TRBJ1-2; D not certain. Germline V lookup: CDR1 MNHNY, CDR2 SVGAGI (reference sequence). The CDR3 is 11 residues long. V shed 6 bases and J shed 8 bases, with 10 bases lying between them. The CDR3 protein is CASSKGSGYTF. As DNA, the CDR3 is TGTGCCAGCAGCAAGGGCTCCGGCTACACCTTC.

The rearrangement uses TRBV21-1 and TRBJ2-1; the D call TRBD2 from the table was never checked on the DNA. TRBV21-1 represents a pseudogene. The CDR3 covers 16 residues. The CDR3 nucleotides read TGTGCCAGCAACTCCGAGGCCTCGAAGGAGACCAATGAGCAGTTCTTC. As protein: CASNSEASKETNEQFF.

The chain joins TRBV28 to TRBJ2-7; no clear D gene. Per the germline V gene, CDR1 is MDHEN and CDR2 is SYDVKM. V lost 4 bases and J lost 1, with 11 bases in between. The CDR3 is 14 amino acids. The CDR3 reads CASSYADRSYEQYF. CDR3 nucleotide sequence: TGTGCCAGCAGTTACGCCGACCGTTCCTACGAGCAGTACTTC.

The CDR3 DNA sequence: TGTGCCAGCAGCTTATTTGCGGGAGATATTACAGATACGCAGTATTTT. This translates into CASSLFAGDITDTQYF. The genes are TRBV7-3 and TRBJ2-3; 7 bases line up with TRBD2. Germline CDR1 is SGHTA and CDR2 is FQGTGA. J was trimmed by 3 bases and V by 2 bases; bases with no gene match: 8. The CDR3 is 16 residues long. Full variable domain (remainder filled in from reference TRBV7-3 and TRBJ2-3): GAGVSQTPSNKVTEKGKYVELRCDPISGHTALYWYRQSLGQGPEFLIYFQGTGAADDSGLPNDRFFAVRPEGSVSTLKIQRTERGDSAVYLCASSLFAGDITDTQYFGPGTRLTVL.

The chain couples TRBV4-3 to TRBJ2-7; 10 bases fit TRBD2. Unmatched junction bases numbered 5, after V lost 3 bases and J lost 3 bases. The CDR3 totals 15 residues. Germline V lookup: CDR1 LGHNA, CDR2 YSLEER. CDR3 sequence: CASSQGPSGSYEQYF. CDR3 coding DNA: TGCGCCAGCAGCCAGGGGCCTAGCGGGAGCTACGAGCAGTACTTC.

Regarding this clone: Additional DNA sequences in this sample encode the identical CDR3. V is TRBV5-1 and J is TRBJ2-5; a possible D gene is TRBD1 (5 bases). The CDR3 runs to 14 residues. In germline, CDR1 is SGHRS, CDR2 YFSETQ. V was cut by 0 bases and J by 4 bases, with 10 bases left in between. As DNA, the CDR3 is TGCGCCAGCAGCTTGGTAGGGGCGGTAGAGACCCAGTACTTC. Protein sequence: CASSLVGAVETQYF.

This clone was observed once. The V call is TRBV28, the J call TRBJ1-1; 7 bases agree with TRBD1. CDR3 length equals 15 residues. Germline V gives CDR1 MDHEN, CDR2 SYDVKM. The J segment lost 2 bases and the V segment lost 5 bases, leaving 8 bases of the junction unmatched. The CDR3 coding sequence is TGTGCCAGCAGTATAAGACAGGGTTTTAACACTGAAGCTTTCTTT. Amino acids: CASSIRQGFNTEAFF.

The chain's CDR3 is CASSFDGGNTIYF. DNA for the CDR3: TGCGCCAGCAGCTTTGATGGAGGAAACACCATATATTTT. The chain recombines TRBV5-1 with TRBJ1-3; D is uncertain. Trimming stripped 2 bases from V and 4 bases from J, with 7 bases between. The CDR3 extends over 13 amino acids. In germline, CDR1 is SGHRS, CDR2 YFSETQ.

This chain connects TRBV11-2 to TRBJ2-7; D gene ambiguous. V was pared by 0 bases and J by 4 bases, with 4 bases between. The CDR3 is 12 residues long. The germline V gene encodes CDR1 SGHAT and CDR2 FQNNGV. The CDR3 reads CASSLEFYEQYF. The CDR3 DNA follows: TGTGCCAGCAGCTTAGAATTTTACGAGCAGTACTTC. The full variable domain, in which reference TRBV11-2 and TRBJ2-7 provide the parts outside the CDR3, is EAGVAQSPRYKIIEKRQSVAFWCNPISGHATLYWYQQILGQGPKLLIQFQNNGVVDDSQLPKDRFSAERLKGVDSTLKIQPAKLEDSAVYLCASSLEFYEQYFGPGTRLTVT.

The V call is TRBV5-6, the J call TRBJ2-3; 10 nucleotides agree with TRBD2. CDR1 and CDR2 from the germline V gene are SGHDT and YYEEEE. The V segment lost 2 bases and the J segment 5 bases; nucleotides outside the gene matches: 14. The CDR3 has 18 amino acids. CDR3 bases: TGTGCCAGCAGCTTAATTCTTGTCTCTAGCGGGAGAGGAGATACGCAGTATTTT. This codes for CASSLILVSSGRGDTQYF. Complete variable domain (other parts from reference TRBV5-6 and TRBJ2-3): DAGVTQSPTHLIKTRGQQVTLRCSPKSGHDTVSWYQQALGQGPQFIFQYYEEEERQRGNFPDRFSGHQFPNYSSELNVNALLLGDSALYLCASSLILVSSGRGDTQYFGPGTRLTVL.

The rearrangement uses TRBV27 and TRBJ1-1; D is possibly TRBD1 (6 bases). With 4 bases removed from V and 4 bases from J, the gap between germline ends came to 16 bases. Germline CDR1 MNHEY, CDR2 SMNVEV (reference sequence). This CDR3 is built from 15 residues. The CDR3 region has the DNA TGTGCCAGCAGTTCCCCTAACAGGGTTCGCACTGAAGCTTTCTTT. Translation: CASSSPNRVRTEAFF.

As regards this clone: The same CDR3 is also encoded by other DNA sequences in this sample. V is TRBV5-1 and J is TRBJ2-5; D is undetermined. V shed 0 bases and J shed 5 bases, with 8 bases lying between them. The CDR3 runs to 13 residues. Germline assignment: CDR1 SGHRS and CDR2 YFSETQ. For the CDR3, the DNA is TGCGCCAGCAGCTTGGGGCGTTCGGAGACCCAGTACTTC. It yields the protein CASSLGRSETQYF.

The chain couples TRBV6-6 to TRBJ2-2; 13 bases are a match to TRBD2. Trimming cost V 6 bases and J 6 bases; bases outside gene matches: 7. The CDR3 sequence is 16 residues long. Germline V gene lookup returns CDR1 MNHNY and CDR2 SVGAGI (reference sequence). The CDR3 bases are TGTGCCAGCAGGGTTCCAGGACTAGCGGGAGCCGGGGAGCTGTTTTTT. Translating it yields CASRVPGLAGAGELFF.

The chain combines TRBV6-1 with TRBJ2-3; no clear D. Germline CDR1 is MNHNS and CDR2 is SASEGT. The V end was cut by 1 base, the J end by 3 bases, with 11 bases between. This CDR3 has 15 residues. CDR3: CASSEGGSGTDTQYF. The CDR3 nucleotides read TGTGCCAGCAGTGAAGGTGGGTCTGGGACAGATACGCAGTATTTT.

This clone was observed a single time. CDR3 DNA: TGCGCCAGCAGCCAAGATCAGGACAGAAAAAACATTCAGTACTTC. It yields the protein CASSQDQDRKNIQYF. The chain joins TRBV4-3 to TRBJ2-4; D perhaps matches TRBD1 (6 bases). Per the germline V gene, CDR1 is LGHNA and CDR2 is YSLEER. This CDR3 comprises 15 residues. Trimming took off 0 bases at V and 4 bases at J, with 10 bases between the two ends.

This clone was observed once. The DNA of the CDR3 is TGTGCCATCAGTCAATCGGGACAGGACCTTCTGTACACCGGGGAGCTGTTTTTT. It is translated as CAISQSGQDLLYTGELFF. J is TRBJ2-2 and V is TRBV10-3; 8 bases fit TRBD1. V lost 5 bases and J lost 3; bases outside the gene matches: 14. Germline V gene data show CDR1 as ENHRY and CDR2 as SYGVKD. The CDR3 consists of 18 residues.

The V call is TRBV7-2, the J call TRBJ2-3; 13 nucleotides align to TRBD2. The CDR3 extends over 16 amino acids. Germline CDR1 SGHTA, CDR2 FQGNSA. J was trimmed by 3 bases and V by 5 bases; bases with no gene match: 5. CDR3 region: CASSPRTSGSTDTQYF. In nucleotides, the CDR3 is TGTGCCAGCAGCCCTAGGACTAGCGGGAGTACAGATACGCAGTATTTT.

A single count supports this clone. The J gene is TRBJ1-5, the V gene TRBV5-1, with D possibly being TRBD1 (6 bases). The ends were cut back, 7 bases at V and 7 bases at J, with 18 bases in the middle. From germline, CDR1 is SGHRS and CDR2 YFSETQ. This CDR3 spans 14 amino acids. This CDR3 reads CASPQPGGSQPQHF. DNA for the CDR3: TGCGCCAGCCCGCAACCCGGGGGCAGCCAGCCCCAGCATTTT.

Remarks on this clone: The same CDR3 arises from other DNA sequences in this sample as well. J is TRBJ2-5 and V is TRBV5-1; 12 bases map to TRBD2. Germline V gene lookup returns CDR1 SGHRS and CDR2 YFSETQ. This CDR3 has 17 amino acids. The V segment lost 0 bases and the J segment 5 bases; nucleotides outside the gene matches: 8. CDR3 nucleotide sequence: TGCGCCAGCAGCTTGGGGCTAGCGGGAGGGCCGGGGGAGACCCAGTACTTC. Its protein is CASSLGLAGGPGETQYF.

This chain connects TRBV19 to TRBJ2-3; no clear D gene. This CDR3 comprises 16 residues. Per the germline V gene, CDR1 is LNHDA and CDR2 is SQIVND (reference sequence). Trimming removed 1 base at V and 2 bases at J, with 13 bases between. CDR3: CASSIVASGITDTQYF. CDR3 bases: TGTGCCAGTAGTATAGTGGCTAGTGGAATCACAGATACGCAGTATTTT.

This chain connects TRBV7-3 to TRBJ2-1, with D perhaps TRBD1 or TRBD2 (5 bases each). CDR1 and CDR2 (germline): SGHTA, FQGTGA. Trimming took 0 bases from V and 6 from J, leaving 9 bases between them. The CDR3 sequence is 14 residues long. The CDR3 DNA follows: TGTGCCAGCAGCTTAACGGGGGATTTCAATGAGCAGTTCTTC. The encoded protein is CASSLTGDFNEQFF.

This clone appeared a single time. The V gene is TRBV7-2, the J gene TRBJ2-1; D is unclear. CDR3 size: 14 residues. CDR1 is SGHTA, CDR2 FQGNSA, per germline. V was shortened by 5 bases and J by 8 bases, with 16 bases between the two germline ends. For the CDR3, the DNA is TGTGCCAGCAGCCCTTATTCTAGTGTCTATGAGCAGTTCTTC. This encodes CASSPYSSVYEQFF.